These 11 T cell receptor beta chains originate from one sample sequenced in a study of blood T cell repertoires in COVID-19. Produced via immunoSEQ multiplex PCR; TCRdb's table is partial and in-frame only. Of 200,000 to 250,000 clones detected, approximately 84% appear once; the ten largest clones hold 6.5% to 9%. The sequencing sample was made of peripheral blood. The receptors originated from a woman in her 50s with active or convalescent COVID-19.

This chain links TRBV5-1 with TRBJ1-6; a weak D match, TRBD1 (6 bases). The germline gives CDR1 SGHRS, CDR2 YFSETQ. The CDR3 is 14 amino acids. With 2 bases removed from V and 8 bases from J, the gap between germline ends came to 11 bases. CDR3 DNA sequence: TGCGCCAGCAGCTTACAGGGTCAGGATTCACCCCTCCACTTT. Translating gives CASSLQGQDSPLHF.

The V call is TRBV9, the J call TRBJ2-5; TRBD1 aligns across 7 bases. The CDR3 consists of 14 residues. After removal of 5 bases from V and 3 bases from J, the junction contained 7 bases not matched to a gene. Germline V gene lookup returns CDR1 SGDLS and CDR2 YYNGEE. CDR3 residues: CASRKHRGKETQYF. Written as DNA, the CDR3 is TGTGCCAGCAGAAAACACAGGGGTAAAGAGACCCAGTACTTC.

The chain employs TRBV5-4 and TRBJ1-1; maybe TRBD1 (5 bases). Trimming stripped 0 bases from V and 1 base from J, with 16 bases between. CDR1 and CDR2 (germline): SGHNT, YYREEE (reference sequence). The CDR3 is made up of 17 amino acids. The CDR3 bases are TGTGCCAGCAGCTTGGTTCAGGGCGGGGGTAAGAACACTGAAGCTTTCTTT. It is translated as CASSLVQGGGKNTEAFF.

The V gene is TRBV5-1, the J gene TRBJ2-3, with a weak D call TRBD2 (6 bases). The CDR3 contains 16 residues. Germline-derived CDR1 and CDR2 are SGHRS and YFSETQ. V was pared by 5 bases and J by 2 bases, with 18 bases between. The CDR3 loop reads CASRSGGRSPTDTQYF. The CDR3 nucleotides read TGCGCCAGCAGGTCCGGAGGGAGATCACCCACAGATACGCAGTATTTT.

The rearrangement uses TRBV18 and TRBJ1-2; D is undetermined. The CDR3 extends over 14 amino acids. Germline assignment: CDR1 KGHSH and CDR2 LQKENI. V shed 4 bases and J shed 4 bases, with 13 bases lying between them. CDR3: CASSLASGTYGYTF. Here the CDR3 DNA reads TGTGCCAGCTCACTTGCCAGCGGCACCTATGGCTACACCTTC.

This CDR3 reads CASKQGVGNSPLHF. CDR3 in DNA: TGTGCCAGCAAACAGGGGGTAGGTAATTCACCCCTCCACTTT. The chain recombines TRBV27 with TRBJ1-6; 8 bases fit TRBD1. Germline assignment: CDR1 MNHEY and CDR2 SMNVEV (reference sequence). With 7 bases clipped from V and 6 bases from J, the junction kept 5 bases outside the gene matches. The CDR3 is made up of 14 amino acids.

The chain is built from TRBV28 and TRBJ1-1, with D possibly being TRBD1 (5 bases). The CDR3 consists of 15 residues. V lost 5 bases to trimming and J lost 7 bases, with 20 bases between them. The germline V gene has CDR1 MDHEN and CDR2 SYDVKM. The chain's CDR3 is CASSNTAVGGIEAFF. In nucleotides, the CDR3 is TGTGCCAGCAGTAATACGGCGGTCGGGGGAATTGAAGCTTTCTTT.

The rearrangement uses TRBV29-1 and TRBJ2-1, with D possibly TRBD1 on 6 matching bases. CDR1 SQVTM and CDR2 ANQGSEA come from the germline V gene. V gave up 1 base and J gave up 3 bases, with 16 bases separating them. This CDR3 region has 16 residues. As DNA, the CDR3 is TGCAGCGTTGAAGGGGGCCCTGACAGGATCTACAATGAGCAGTTCTTC. Protein sequence: CSVEGGPDRIYNEQFF.

This chain connects TRBV3-1 (or the pseudogene TRBV3-2) to TRBJ2-5, with TRBD2 matching 7 bases. V lost 1 base and J lost 1; bases outside the gene matches: 6. The CDR3 runs to 16 residues. Germline V gene lookup returns CDR1 LGHDT and CDR2 YNNKEL (reference sequence). The CDR3 is CASSQVAGVFQETQYF. The DNA of the CDR3 is TGTGCCAGCAGCCAAGTGGCGGGGGTCTTCCAAGAGACCCAGTACTTC.

The V and J genes are TRBV14 and TRBJ1-2, with no clear D. Looked up from germline, CDR1 is SGHDN and CDR2 is FVKESK. The CDR3 length is 15 residues. The V end lost 1 base, the J end lost 4 bases, and 13 bases lay between the germline ends. The CDR3 DNA sequence: TGTGCCAGCAGCCAAGCCCGGACTCGGGGCTATGGCTACACCTTC. Encoded protein: CASSQARTRGYGYTF.

This clone has just a few counts. The chain joins TRBV12-3 or TRBV12-4 to TRBJ1-5; a possible D gene is TRBD1 (6 bases). CDR3 length equals 10 residues. The V and J ends lost 8 bases and 13 bases respectively, with 12 bases between them. The CDR3 region has the DNA TGTGCCAGCGGGGGCCAAGGTCAGCATTTT. Protein: CASGGQGQHF.